The TCR beta chain described here comes from a study of T cell changes during pregnancy in multiple sclerosis. V was cut by 1 base and J by 3 bases, with 15 bases left in between. CDR3 length: 16 amino acids. Per the germline V gene, CDR1 is SGHVS and CDR2 is FNYEAQ. Clones were read by immunoSEQ multiplex PCR, and TCRdb kept only the in-frame ones, dropping some. The sample shows roughly 110,000 clones, less than 95% of them seen only once. The material was peripheral blood, obtained in the third trimester of pregnancy. The origin of this receptor is a female donor in good health, enrolled as a control in a pregnancy study. The chain joins TRBV7-6 to TRBJ1-2; D is possibly TRBD1 (5 bases). In nucleotides, the CDR3 is TGTGCCAGCAGCTTAGATCGCCTAACGGGGGACTATGGCTACACCTTC. Protein: CASSLDRLTGDYGYTF.